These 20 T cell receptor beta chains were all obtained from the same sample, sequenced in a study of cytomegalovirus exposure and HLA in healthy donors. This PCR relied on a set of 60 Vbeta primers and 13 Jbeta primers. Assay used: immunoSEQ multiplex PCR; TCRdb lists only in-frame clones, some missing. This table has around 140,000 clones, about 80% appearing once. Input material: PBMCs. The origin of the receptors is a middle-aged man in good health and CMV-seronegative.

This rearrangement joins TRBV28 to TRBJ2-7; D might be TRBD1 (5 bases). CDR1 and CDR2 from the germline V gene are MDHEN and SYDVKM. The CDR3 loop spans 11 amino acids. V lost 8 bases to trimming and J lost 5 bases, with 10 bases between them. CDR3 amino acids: CASVRVNEQYF. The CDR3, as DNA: TGTGCCAGCGTCAGGGTCAACGAGCAGTACTTC.

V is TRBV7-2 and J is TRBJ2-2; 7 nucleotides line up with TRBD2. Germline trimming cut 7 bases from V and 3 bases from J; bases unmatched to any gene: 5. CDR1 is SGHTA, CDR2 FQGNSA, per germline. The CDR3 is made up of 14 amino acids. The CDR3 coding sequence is TGTGCCAGCACCGGGACTACAGACACCGGGGAGCTGTTTTTT. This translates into CASTGTTDTGELFF.

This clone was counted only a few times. The CDR3 is CASGYTTDTEAFF. The CDR3 nucleotides read TGTGCTAGTGGATACACGACAGACACTGAAGCTTTCTTT. The chain carries TRBV12-5 and TRBJ1-1; D possibly corresponds to TRBD1 (5 bases). The V end lost 6 bases, the J end lost 3 bases, and 11 bases lay between the germline ends. The CDR3 runs 13 residues. The germline V gene encodes CDR1 LGHNT and CDR2 FRNRAP.

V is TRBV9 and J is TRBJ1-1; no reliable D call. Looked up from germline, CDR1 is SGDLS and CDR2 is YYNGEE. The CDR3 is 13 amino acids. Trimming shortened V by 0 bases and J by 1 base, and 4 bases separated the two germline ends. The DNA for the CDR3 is TGTGCCAGCAGCGTAGCGAGGAACACTGAAGCTTTCTTT. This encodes CASSVARNTEAFF.

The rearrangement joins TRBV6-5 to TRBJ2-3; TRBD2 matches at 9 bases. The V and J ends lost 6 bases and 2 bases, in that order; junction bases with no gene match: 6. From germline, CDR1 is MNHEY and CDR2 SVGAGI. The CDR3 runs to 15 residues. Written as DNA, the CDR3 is TGTGCCAGCAGATCTAGCGGGGTTGTCACAGATACGCAGTATTTT. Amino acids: CASRSSGVVTDTQYF.

The CDR3 is CASSEWDRNTEAFF. The CDR3 DNA reads TGTGCCAGCAGTGAATGGGACAGGAACACTGAAGCTTTCTTT. The rearrangement links TRBV2 to TRBJ1-1; 7 bases line up with TRBD1. The CDR3 sequence is 14 residues long. The junction had 1 base not matched to a gene; V was cut back by 2 bases and J by 1 base. Germline CDR1 reads SNHLY; CDR2 reads FYNNEI.

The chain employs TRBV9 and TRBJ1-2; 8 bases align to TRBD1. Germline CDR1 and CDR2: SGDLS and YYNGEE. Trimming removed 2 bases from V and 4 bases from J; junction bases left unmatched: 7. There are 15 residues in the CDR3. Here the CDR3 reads CASSVDPGGLYGYTF. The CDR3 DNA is TGTGCCAGCAGCGTGGACCCAGGGGGCCTCTATGGCTACACCTTC.

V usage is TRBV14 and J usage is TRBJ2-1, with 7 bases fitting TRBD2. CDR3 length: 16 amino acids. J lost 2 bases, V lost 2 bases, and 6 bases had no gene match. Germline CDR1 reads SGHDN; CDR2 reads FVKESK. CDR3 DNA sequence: TGTGCCAGCAGCCAAAAGCGGGGACCGACCTACAATGAGCAGTTCTTC. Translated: CASSQKRGPTYNEQFF.

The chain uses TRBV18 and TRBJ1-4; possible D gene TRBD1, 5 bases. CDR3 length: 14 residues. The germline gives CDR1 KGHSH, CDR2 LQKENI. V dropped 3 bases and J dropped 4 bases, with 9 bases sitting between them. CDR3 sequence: CASSPSQGNEKLFF. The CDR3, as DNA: TGTGCCAGCTCACCTTCGCAGGGTAATGAAAAACTGTTTTTT.

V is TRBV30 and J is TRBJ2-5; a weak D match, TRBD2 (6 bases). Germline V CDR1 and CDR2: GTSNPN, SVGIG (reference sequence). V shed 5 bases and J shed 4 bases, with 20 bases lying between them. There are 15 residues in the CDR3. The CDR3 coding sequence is TGTGCCTGGTCGAAGGGGTGGGGGGTACGAGAGACCCAGTACTTC. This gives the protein CAWSKGWGVRETQYF.

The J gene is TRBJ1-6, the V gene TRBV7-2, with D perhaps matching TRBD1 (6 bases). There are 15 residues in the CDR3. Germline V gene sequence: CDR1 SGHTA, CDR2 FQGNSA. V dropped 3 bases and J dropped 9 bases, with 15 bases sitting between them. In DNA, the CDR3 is TGTGCCAGCAGCTTGACGAACCGACAGGCTTCACCCCTCCACTTT. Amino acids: CASSLTNRQASPLHF.

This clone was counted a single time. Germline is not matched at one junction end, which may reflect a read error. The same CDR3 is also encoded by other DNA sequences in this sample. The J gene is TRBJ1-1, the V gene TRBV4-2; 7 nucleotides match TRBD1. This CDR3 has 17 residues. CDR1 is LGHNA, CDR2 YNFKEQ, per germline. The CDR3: CASTQGPSGTENTEAFF. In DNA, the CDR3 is TGTGCCAGCACCCAAGGACCCTCGGGGACAGAGAACACTGAAGCCTTCTTT.

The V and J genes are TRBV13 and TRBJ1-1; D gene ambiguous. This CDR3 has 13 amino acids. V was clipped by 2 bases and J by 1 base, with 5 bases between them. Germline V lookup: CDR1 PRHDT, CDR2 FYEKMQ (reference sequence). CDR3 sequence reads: CASSLRGNTEAFF. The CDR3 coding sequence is TGTGCCAGCAGCTTACGGGGGAACACTGAAGCTTTCTTT. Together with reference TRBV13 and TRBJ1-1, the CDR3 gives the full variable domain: AAGVIQSPRHLIKEKRETATLKCYPIPRHDTVYWYQQGPGQDPQFLISFYEKMQSDKGSIPDRFSAQQFSDYHSELNMSSLELGDSALYFCASSLRGNTEAFFGQGTRLTVV.

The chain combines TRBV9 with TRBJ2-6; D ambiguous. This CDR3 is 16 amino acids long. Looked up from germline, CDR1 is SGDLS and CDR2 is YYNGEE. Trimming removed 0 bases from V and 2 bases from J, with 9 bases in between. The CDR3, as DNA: TGTGCCAGCAGCGTAGGGGCCCCTACTGGGGCCAACGTCCTGACTTTC. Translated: CASSVGAPTGANVLTF.

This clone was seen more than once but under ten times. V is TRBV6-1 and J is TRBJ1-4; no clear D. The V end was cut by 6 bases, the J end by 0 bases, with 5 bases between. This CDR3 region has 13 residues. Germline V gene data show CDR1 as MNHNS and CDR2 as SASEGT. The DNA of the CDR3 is TGTGCCAGCAGCCTTACAACTAATGAAAAACTGTTTTTT. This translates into CASSLTTNEKLFF.

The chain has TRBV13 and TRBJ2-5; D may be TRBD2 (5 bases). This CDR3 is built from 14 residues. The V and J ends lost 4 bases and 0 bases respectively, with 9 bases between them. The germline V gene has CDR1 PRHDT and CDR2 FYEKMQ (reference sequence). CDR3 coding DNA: TGTGCCAGCAGCTCCCGGGGTAACCAAGAGACCCAGTACTTC. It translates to CASSSRGNQETQYF.

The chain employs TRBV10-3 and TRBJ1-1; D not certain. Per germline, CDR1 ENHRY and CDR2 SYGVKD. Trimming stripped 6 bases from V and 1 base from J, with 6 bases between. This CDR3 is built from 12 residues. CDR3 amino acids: CAIRQQNTEAFF. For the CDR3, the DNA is TGTGCCATCAGACAGCAGAACACTGAAGCTTTCTTT.

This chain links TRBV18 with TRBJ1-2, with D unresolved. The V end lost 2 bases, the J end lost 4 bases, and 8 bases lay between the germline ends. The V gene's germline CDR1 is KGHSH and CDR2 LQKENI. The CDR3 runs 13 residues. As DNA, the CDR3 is TGTGCCAGCTCACCATCAGGCTCCTATGGCTACACCTTC. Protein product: CASSPSGSYGYTF.

CDR3 amino acids: CASRDRDRATDTQYF. CDR3 bases: TGTGCCAGCAGAGACCGGGACAGAGCGACGGATACGCAGTATTTT. The chain couples TRBV25-1 to TRBJ2-3, with 7 bases matching TRBD1. This CDR3 comprises 15 residues. Looked up from germline, CDR1 is MGHDK and CDR2 is SYGVNS. The junction had 12 bases not matched to a gene; V was cut back by 6 bases and J by 6 bases.

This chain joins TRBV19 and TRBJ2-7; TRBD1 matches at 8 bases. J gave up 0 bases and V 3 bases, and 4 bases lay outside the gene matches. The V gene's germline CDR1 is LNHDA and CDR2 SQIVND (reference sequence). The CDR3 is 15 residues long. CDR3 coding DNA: TGTGCCAGTAGTATTAGTGACAGGGGCTCCTACGAGCAGTACTTC. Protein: CASSISDRGSYEQYF.